This TCR beta chain appears in the sequencing data of a study of blood T cell repertoires in COVID-19. About the research overall: From the United States, Italy and Spain came samples of acute and convalescent COVID-19.

Method: immunoSEQ multiplex PCR; TCRdb's copy keeps in-frame clones and lacks some. Found here are 250,000 to 350,000 clones, around 90% of them singletons; the top ten hold approximately 1%. All recovered Cohort 3 donors got two negative PCRs, got clearance, or saw symptom resolution. The V segment lost 5 bases and the J segment 1 base; nucleotides outside the gene matches: 2. Germline V lookup: CDR1 SGHTA, CDR2 FQGNSA. The CDR3 contains 14 residues. The material sequenced was PBMCs or T cells enriched from blood (not recorded which). This rearrangement joins TRBV7-2 to TRBJ2-3; 8 positions match TRBD2. The clonotype was recovered from a woman in her twenties or thirties who had recovered from COVID-19. The CDR3, as DNA: TGTGCCAGCAGCCAGGGACTAGGCACAGATACGCAGTATTTT. It translates to CASSQGLGTDTQYF.